A selection of T cell receptor beta chains follows, all from one sample in a study of blood T cell repertoires in COVID-19. The data were produced by immunoSEQ multiplex PCR, yet TCRdb's version contains in-frame clones alone and is incomplete. This sample has fewer than 350,000 clones, with roughly 87% found just once. Sequenced: PBMCs or T cells enriched from blood (not recorded which). These TCRs come from a woman aged 35 to 49 who had recovered from COVID-19. Both conserved end residues are part of each CDR3. D genes are given only for firm matches. Where a row states a size, it is once, few, many or the class of an expanded clone; other rows omit it.

J gene | V gene | clone size | D gene | CDR3 protein | CDR3 DNA
TRBJ2-6 | TRBV19 | once | . | CATRDTNSGANVLTF | TGTGCCACCCGGGACACGAACTCTGGGGCCAACGTCCTGACTTTC
TRBJ2-3 | TRBV12-1 | . | . | CASSSSDTQYF | TGTGCCAGCAGCTCTTCAGATACGCAGTATTTT
TRBJ2-7 | TRBV6-5 | . | TRBD1 | CASRTNRGKGSEQYF | TGTGCCAGCAGAACTAACAGGGGTAAAGGCTCCGAGCAGTACTTC
TRBJ2-7 | TRBV2 | few | TRBD2 | CASSEVAGAYEQYF | TGTGCCAGCAGCGAGGTAGCGGGGGCCTACGAGCAGTACTTC
TRBJ2-7 | TRBV7-2 | . | TRBD1 | CASSPHLTGDEQYF | TGTGCCAGCAGTCCCCATTTGACAGGGGACGAGCAGTACTTC
TRBJ2-7 | TRBV21-1 | few | . | CASSNTASPNYEQYF | TGTGCCAGCAGCAACACCGCTAGCCCTAACTACGAGCAGTACTTC
TRBJ1-1 | TRBV30 | . | . | CAWSNRRGEAFF | TGTGCCTGGAGTAATAGGAGGGGTGAAGCTTTCTTT
TRBJ1-1 | TRBV28 | . | . | CASRPDGTNTEAFF | TGTGCCAGCAGACCCGACGGGACAAACACTGAAGCTTTCTTT
TRBJ2-1 | TRBV11-2 | . | TRBD2 | CASSWGGVNEQFF | TGTGCCAGCAGCTGGGGAGGGGTGAATGAGCAGTTCTTC
TRBJ2-3 | TRBV6-2/TRBV6-3 | . | . | CASSPSLPDTNTQYF | TGTGCCAGCAGTCCGAGTCTGCCCGACACGAATACGCAGTATTTT
TRBJ2-2 | TRBV27 | . | . | CASKDDRNTNTGELFF | TGTGCCAGCAAAGATGACAGAAATACGAACACCGGGGAGCTGTTTTTT
TRBJ2-1 | TRBV28 | . | TRBD1 | CASAGTGRMNEQFF | TGTGCCAGCGCCGGGACAGGGAGGATGAATGAGCAGTTCTTC
TRBJ2-7 | TRBV5-1 | . | TRBD1 | CASSLGFGTGSYEQYF | TGCGCCAGCAGCTTGGGATTCGGGACAGGCTCCTACGAGCAGTACTTC
TRBJ2-2 | TRBV7-6 | . | . | CASSYSTALTGELFF | TGTGCCAGCAGCTACTCGACAGCGCTCACCGGGGAGCTGTTTTTT
TRBJ1-1 | TRBV5-5 | . | . | CASSLLAENTEAFF | TGTGCCAGCAGCTTGCTCGCAGAGAACACTGAAGCTTTCTTT
TRBJ2-1 | TRBV28 | . | TRBD1 | CASEGTGVDEQFF | TGTGCCAGCGAAGGGACAGGGGTGGATGAGCAGTTCTTC
TRBJ1-3 | TRBV9 | . | . | CASSVAGSSGNTIYF | TGTGCCAGCAGCGTAGCGGGAAGCTCTGGAAACACCATATATTTT
TRBJ1-1 | TRBV4-3 | . | . | CASSKRVGSGGTEAFF | TGCGCCAGCAGCAAACGGGTAGGATCAGGAGGCACTGAAGCTTTCTTT
TRBJ1-4 | TRBV11-1 | . | . | CASSRLTGIGEKLFF | TGTGCCAGCAGCCGTCTTACGGGAATCGGTGAAAAACTGTTTTTT
TRBJ1-2 | TRBV27 | few | TRBD1 | CASSFRGQVGYTF | TGTGCCAGCAGTTTCAGGGGGCAGGTTGGCTACACCTTC
TRBJ2-5 | TRBV2 | few | . | CASSTQQAQETQYF | TGTGCCAGCAGTACCCAACAGGCACAAGAGACCCAGTACTTC
TRBJ1-2 | TRBV28 | . | TRBD1 | CASSSTGAPGGYTF | TGTGCCAGCAGTTCTACAGGGGCCCCGGGGGGCTACACCTTC
TRBJ2-7 | TRBV7-2 | . | TRBD2 | CASSIIAGGPGEQYF | TGTGCCAGCAGCATTATAGCGGGAGGGCCTGGAGAGCAGTACTTC
TRBJ2-1 | TRBV27 | once | TRBD2 | CASSLWSGGPYNEQFF | TGTGCCAGCAGTTTATGGTCGGGAGGGCCCTACAATGAGCAGTTCTTC
TRBJ1-1 | TRBV11-2 | . | . | CASSLAGFGTEAFF | TGTGCCAGCAGCTTAGCGGGATTCGGCACTGAAGCTTTCTTT
TRBJ1-2 | TRBV10-1 | . | . | CASSESGRAAGYTF | TGCGCCAGCAGTGAGTCCGGCAGGGCCGCTGGCTACACCTTC
TRBJ2-3 | TRBV9 | . | . | CASKGVRTDTQYF | TGTGCCAGCAAAGGGGTCCGCACAGATACGCAGTATTTT
TRBJ2-7 | TRBV7-3 | few | TRBD1 | CASSPAGTGDEQYF | TGTGCCAGCTCCCCAGCGGGGACAGGGGACGAGCAGTACTTC
TRBJ1-2 | TRBV6-5 | . | . | CASSRTANYGYTF | TGTGCCAGCAGTCGGACAGCTAACTATGGCTACACCTTC
TRBJ1-4 | TRBV10-3 | . | TRBD1 | CAISMTGNNNEKLFF | TGTGCCATCAGTATGACAGGGAATAATAATGAAAAACTGTTTTTT
TRBJ2-1 | TRBV7-2 | . | . | CASQLAGYNEQFF | TGTGCCAGCCAATTGGCGGGTTACAATGAGCAGTTCTTC
TRBJ2-3 | TRBV2 | few | TRBD1 | CASMGQGADTQYF | TGTGCCAGCATGGGACAGGGGGCAGATACGCAGTATTTT
TRBJ2-1 | TRBV9 | . | . | CASSVLLNPGHEQFF | TGTGCCAGCAGCGTACTGCTTAACCCAGGGCATGAGCAGTTCTTC
TRBJ2-1 | TRBV7-2 | . | TRBD2 | CASSIAGTSGNNEQFF | TGTGCCAGCAGCATAGCCGGGACTAGCGGGAACAATGAGCAGTTCTTC
TRBJ2-5 | TRBV5-1 | . | . | CASSLAAGNFQETQYF | TGCGCCAGCAGCTTGGCCGCGGGGAACTTCCAAGAGACCCAGTACTTC
TRBJ2-1 | TRBV4-1 | few | . | CASSPRLAGDNEQFF | TGCGCCAGCAGCCCCCGGCTAGCTGGCGACAATGAGCAGTTCTTC
TRBJ1-3 | TRBV11-2 | . | . | CASSLDPGSGNTIYF | TGTGCCAGCAGCTTAGACCCAGGCTCTGGAAACACCATATATTTT
TRBJ2-1 | TRBV10-3 | . | TRBD2 | CAISPRGENEQFF | TGTGCCATCAGCCCGCGGGGGGAGAATGAGCAGTTCTTC
TRBJ1-1 | TRBV29-1 | . | . | CSADLRGMNTEAFF | TGCAGCGCTGACTTAAGGGGGATGAACACTGAAGCTTTCTTT
TRBJ2-5 | TRBV28 | . | . | CASSPSQGGETQYF | TGTGCCAGCAGTCCATCTCAGGGCGGAGAGACCCAGTACTTC
TRBJ2-7 | TRBV27 | . | . | CASKLASLPSYEQYF | TGTGCCAGCAAACTAGCTAGCCTCCCCTCCTACGAGCAGTACTTC
TRBJ1-5 | TRBV15 | . | . | CATSRGRQNNQPQHF | TGTGCCACCAGCAGAGGTCGACAGAATAATCAGCCCCAGCATTTT
TRBJ1-4 | TRBV19 | . | . | CASSEAGGLPNEKLFF | TGTGCCAGTAGCGAGGCGGGCGGCCTTCCAAATGAAAAACTGTTTTTT
TRBJ2-3 | TRBV5-1 | few | . | CASSPDGRPTDTQYF | TGCGCCAGCAGCCCTGACGGGAGACCCACAGATACGCAGTATTTT
TRBJ1-1 | TRBV28 | few | TRBD1 | CASTSGGFANLFMNTEAFF | TGTGCCAGCACCTCAGGGGGTTTTGCTAATTTATTCATGAACACTGAAGCTTTCTTT
TRBJ1-1 | TRBV18 | . | . | CASSPARVDHTEAFF | TGTGCCAGCTCACCGGCACGGGTGGATCACACTGAAGCTTTCTTT
TRBJ1-6 | TRBV2 | . | TRBD1 | CASNLQGAVNSPLHF | TGTGCCAGCAACCTACAGGGGGCAGTAAATTCACCCCTCCACTTT
TRBJ1-1 | TRBV7-8 | . | TRBD1 | CASIKIGQGAAFF | TGTGCCAGCATCAAAATAGGACAGGGCGCAGCTTTCTTT